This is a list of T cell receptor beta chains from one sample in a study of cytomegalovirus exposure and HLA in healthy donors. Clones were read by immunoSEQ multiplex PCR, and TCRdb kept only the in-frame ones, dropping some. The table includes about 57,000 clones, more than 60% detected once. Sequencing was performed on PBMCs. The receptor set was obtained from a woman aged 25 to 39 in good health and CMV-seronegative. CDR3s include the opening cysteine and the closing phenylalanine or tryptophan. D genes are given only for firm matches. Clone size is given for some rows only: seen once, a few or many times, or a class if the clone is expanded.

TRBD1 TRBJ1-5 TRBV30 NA CAWSTAAGGIQPQHF TGTGCCTGGAGTACGGCGGCAGGGGGCATTCAGCCCCAGCATTTT
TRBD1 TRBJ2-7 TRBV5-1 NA CASSSRDRYEQYF TGCGCCAGCAGCTCCCGGGACAGGTACGAGCAGTACTTC
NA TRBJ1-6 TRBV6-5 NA CASNQGSSYNSPLHF TGTGCCAGCAACCAGGGAAGCTCCTATAATTCACCCCTCCACTTT
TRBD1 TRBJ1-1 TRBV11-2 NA CASSFDSQGVGNTEAFF TGTGCCAGCAGCTTTGATTCCCAGGGGGTCGGGAACACTGAAGCTTTCTTT
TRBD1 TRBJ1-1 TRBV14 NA CASSQFLGQANTEAFF TGTGCCAGCAGTCAATTCCTAGGACAGGCGAACACTGAAGCTTTCTTT
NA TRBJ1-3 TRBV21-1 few CASRKTGVKVGNTIYF TGTGCCAGCAGGAAGACAGGGGTTAAAGTAGGAAACACCATATATTTT
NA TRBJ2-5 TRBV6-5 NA CASNRGGGDGGTQYF TGTGCCAGCAACCGAGGAGGGGGGGACGGAGGGACCCAGTACTTC
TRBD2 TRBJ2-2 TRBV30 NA CAWTGLAGGGTGELFF TGTGCCTGGACGGGACTAGCGGGGGGCGGCACCGGGGAGCTGTTTTTT
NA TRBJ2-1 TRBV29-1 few CSVERENEQFF TGCAGCGTTGAGAGGGAAAATGAGCAGTTCTTC
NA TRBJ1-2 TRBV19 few CASSVGPSNYGYTF TGTGCCAGTAGTGTGGGCCCTTCTAACTATGGCTACACCTTC
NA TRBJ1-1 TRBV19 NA CASNGGWTEAFF TGTGCCAGTAACGGGGGATGGACTGAAGCTTTCTTT
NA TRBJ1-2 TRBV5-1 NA CASSLGRSYTF TGCGCCAGCAGCTTAGGGAGAAGCTACACCTTC
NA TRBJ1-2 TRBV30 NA CAWSYWLGPLWGYTF TGTGCCTGGAGCTATTGGTTGGGGCCTCTCTGGGGCTACACCTTC
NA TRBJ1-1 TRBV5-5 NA CASSSDISFLNTEAFF TGTGCCAGCAGCTCGGACATTTCCTTCCTGAACACTGAAGCTTTCTTT
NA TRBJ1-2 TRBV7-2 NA CASSPTSYGYTF TGTGCCAGCAGCCCAACGAGCTATGGCTACACCTTC
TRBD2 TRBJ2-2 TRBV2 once CASSPGLAGGPTGELFF TGTGCCAGCAGTCCGGGACTAGCGGGAGGGCCAACCGGGGAGCTGTTTTTT
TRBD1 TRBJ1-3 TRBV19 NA CASSRKGQASSGNTIYF TGTGCCAGTAGTAGAAAGGGACAGGCCAGCTCTGGAAACACCATATATTTT
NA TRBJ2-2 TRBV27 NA CASSLSNTGELFF TGTGCCAGCAGTCTGTCGAACACCGGGGAGCTGTTTTTT
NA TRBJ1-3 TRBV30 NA CAWGGGVSGNTIYF TGTGCCTGGGGGGGAGGGGTCTCTGGAAACACCATATATTTT
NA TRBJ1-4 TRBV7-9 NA CASSLYPPNEKLFF TGTGCCAGCAGCTTATATCCTCCTAATGAAAAACTGTTTTTT
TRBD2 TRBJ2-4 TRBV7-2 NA CASSRTSLAKNIQYF TGTGCCAGCAGCCGGACTAGTCTAGCCAAAAACATTCAGTACTTC
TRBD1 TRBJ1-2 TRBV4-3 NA CASSRRWTGGYGYTF TGCGCCAGCAGCCGGAGATGGACAGGGGGCTATGGCTACACCTTC
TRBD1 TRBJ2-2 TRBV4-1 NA CASSQEWQGAGELFF TGCGCCAGCAGCCAAGAATGGCAGGGGGCCGGGGAGCTGTTTTTT
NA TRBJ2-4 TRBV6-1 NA CASSESGSNIQYF TGTGCCAGCAGTGAGTCAGGGTCGAACATTCAGTACTTC
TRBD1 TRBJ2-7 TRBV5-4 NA CASSPVRGQGAEQYF TGTGCCAGCAGCCCGGTACGGGGACAGGGTGCCGAGCAGTACTTC
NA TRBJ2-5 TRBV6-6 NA CASSPRQDQETQYF TGTGCCAGCAGCCCGCGACAGGACCAAGAGACCCAGTACTTC
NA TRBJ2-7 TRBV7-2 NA CASKLWREAYEQYF TGTGCCAGCAAGTTATGGAGGGAAGCCTACGAGCAGTACTTC
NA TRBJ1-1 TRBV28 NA CASRERKAEAFF TGTGCCAGCAGGGAGAGGAAGGCTGAAGCTTTCTTT
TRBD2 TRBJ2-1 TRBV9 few CASSVGAGAWNEQFF TGTGCCAGCAGCGTAGGTGCGGGAGCGTGGAATGAGCAGTTCTTC
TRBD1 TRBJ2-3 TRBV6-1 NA CASSQPGQGKDTQYF TGTGCCAGCAGCCAACCGGGACAGGGTAAAGATACGCAGTATTTT
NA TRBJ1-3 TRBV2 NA CASSEQGSSSGNTIYF TGTGCCAGCAGTGAGCAGGGCTCTAGCTCTGGAAACACCATATATTTT
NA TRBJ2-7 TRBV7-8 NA CASSTGLEDHEQYF TGTGCCAGCAGCACGGGACTCGAGGACCACGAGCAGTACTTC
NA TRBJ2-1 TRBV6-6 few CATRFGTGKSYNEQFF TGTGCCACCAGGTTTGGTACGGGAAAGTCCTACAATGAGCAGTTCTTC
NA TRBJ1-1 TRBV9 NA CASSVGGATEAFF TGTGCCAGCAGCGTGGGGGGAGCTACTGAAGCTTTCTTT
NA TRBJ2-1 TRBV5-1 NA CASSSSTGISYNEQFF TGCGCCAGCAGCTCATCAACAGGGATCTCCTACAATGAGCAGTTCTTC
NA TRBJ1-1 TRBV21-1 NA CASSNRAAFF TGTGCCAGCAGCAACAGGGCTGCTTTCTTT
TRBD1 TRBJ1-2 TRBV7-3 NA CASSEGQGNYGYTF TGTGCCAGCAGCGAAGGACAGGGGAACTATGGCTACACCTTC
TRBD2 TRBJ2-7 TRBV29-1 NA CSVSGLVSSYEQYF TGCAGCGTGTCCGGACTAGTGTCCTCCTACGAGCAGTACTTC
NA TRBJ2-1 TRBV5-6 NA CASRVGQIPWSEQFF TGTGCCAGCAGAGTTGGACAGATACCTTGGAGTGAGCAGTTCTTC
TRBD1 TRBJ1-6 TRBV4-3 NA CASSQRDSSYNSPLHF TGCGCCAGCAGCCAAAGGGACAGCTCCTATAATTCACCCCTCCACTTT
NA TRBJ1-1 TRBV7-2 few CASSLTGHTEAFF TGTGCCAGCAGCTTAACAGGGCACACTGAAGCTTTCTTT
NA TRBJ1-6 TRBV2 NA CASSEGHSNSPLHF TGTGCCAGCAGTGAGGGACACTCCAATTCACCCCTCCACTTT
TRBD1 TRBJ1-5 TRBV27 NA CASSRQGMSNQPQHF TGTGCCAGCAGCCGACAGGGAATGAGCAATCAGCCCCAGCATTTT
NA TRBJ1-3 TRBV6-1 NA CASSEWTGNTIYF TGTGCCAGCAGTGAATGGACAGGAAACACCATATATTTT
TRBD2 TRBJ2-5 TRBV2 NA CASSEWGGQETQYF TGTGCCAGCAGTGAGTGGGGGGGCCAAGAGACCCAGTACTTC
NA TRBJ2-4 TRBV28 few CASSPGLKAKNIQYF TGTGCCAGCAGTCCAGGACTGAAAGCCAAAAACATTCAGTACTTC
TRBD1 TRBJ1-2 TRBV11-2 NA CASSPRDRGSSYGYTF TGTGCCAGCAGCCCCCGGGACAGGGGGTCTTCCTATGGCTACACCTTC
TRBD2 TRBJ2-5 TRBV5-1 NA CASSPGLAGGQETQYF TGCGCCAGCAGCCCGGGACTAGCGGGGGGCCAAGAGACCCAGTACTTC